Listed here is a single T cell receptor (beta chain). CDR1 and CDR2 from the germline V gene are GTSNPN and SVGIG (reference sequence). With 0 bases removed from V and 7 bases from J, the gap between germline ends came to 15 bases. The CDR3 loop spans 15 amino acids. TCRdb's copy holds only in-frame clones and misses some; the assay was immunoSEQ multiplex PCR. The repertoire holds some 250,000 clones, with about 86% as singletons. This specimen comes from a study of blood T cell repertoires in COVID-19. Overall study: COVID-19 samples from acute and convalescent phases originated in the United States, Italy and Spain. PBMCs, B-cell-depleted T cells, or T cells were the source of the cDNA or gDNA that made up the material.

Material: peripheral blood. The TCR sequence derives from a man aged 60 to 69 with acute or convalescent COVID-19. The V gene is TRBV30, the J gene TRBJ2-2, with D unresolved. The CDR3 coding sequence is TGTGCCTGGAGTGTACTTTGGGCAACCAGCGGGGAGCTGTTTTTT. It is translated as CAWSVLWATSGELFF.